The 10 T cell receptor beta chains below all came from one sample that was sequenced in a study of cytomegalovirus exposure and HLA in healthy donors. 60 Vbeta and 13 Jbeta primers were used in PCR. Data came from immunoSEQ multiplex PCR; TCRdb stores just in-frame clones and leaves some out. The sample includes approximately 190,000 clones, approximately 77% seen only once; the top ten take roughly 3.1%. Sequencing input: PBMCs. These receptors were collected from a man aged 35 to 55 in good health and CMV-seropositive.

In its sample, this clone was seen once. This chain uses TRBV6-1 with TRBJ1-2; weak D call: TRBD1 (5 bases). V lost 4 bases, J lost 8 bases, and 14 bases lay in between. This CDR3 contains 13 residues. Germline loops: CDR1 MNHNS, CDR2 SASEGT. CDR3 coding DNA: TGTGCCAGCAGTGCCCAATCTCGACAGGGCTACACCTTC. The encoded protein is CASSAQSRQGYTF.

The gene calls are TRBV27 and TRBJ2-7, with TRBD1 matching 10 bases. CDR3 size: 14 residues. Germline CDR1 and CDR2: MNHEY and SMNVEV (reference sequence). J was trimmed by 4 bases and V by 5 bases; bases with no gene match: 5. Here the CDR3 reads CASSQDRGLYEQYF. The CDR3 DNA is TGTGCCAGCAGTCAAGACAGGGGGCTATACGAGCAGTACTTC.

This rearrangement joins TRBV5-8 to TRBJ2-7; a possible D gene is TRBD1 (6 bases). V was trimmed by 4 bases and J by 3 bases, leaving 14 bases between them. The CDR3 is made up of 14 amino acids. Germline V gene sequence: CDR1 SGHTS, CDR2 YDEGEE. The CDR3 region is CASSPWGTYYEQYF. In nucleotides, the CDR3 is TGTGCCAGCAGCCCGTGGGGGACATACTACGAGCAGTACTTC.

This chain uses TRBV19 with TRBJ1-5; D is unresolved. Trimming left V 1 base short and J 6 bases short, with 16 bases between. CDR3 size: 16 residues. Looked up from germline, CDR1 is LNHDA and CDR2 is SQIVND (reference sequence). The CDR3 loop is CASSIGEGTVGQPQHF. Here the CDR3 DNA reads TGTGCCAGTAGTATAGGGGAGGGAACTGTAGGTCAGCCCCAGCATTTT.

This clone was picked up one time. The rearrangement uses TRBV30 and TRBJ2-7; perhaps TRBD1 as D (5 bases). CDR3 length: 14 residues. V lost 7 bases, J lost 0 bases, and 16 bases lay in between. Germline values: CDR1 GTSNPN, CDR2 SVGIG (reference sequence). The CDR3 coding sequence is TGTGCCTCTACACGAAAGGGGTTCTCCTACGAGCAGTACTTC. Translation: CASTRKGFSYEQYF.

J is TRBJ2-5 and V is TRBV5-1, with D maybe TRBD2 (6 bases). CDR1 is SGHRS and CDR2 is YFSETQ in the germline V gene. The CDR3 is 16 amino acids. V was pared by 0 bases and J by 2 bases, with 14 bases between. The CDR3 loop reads CASSLGVHREQETQYF. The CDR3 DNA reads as TGCGCCAGCAGCTTGGGGGTGCACCGGGAGCAAGAGACCCAGTACTTC.

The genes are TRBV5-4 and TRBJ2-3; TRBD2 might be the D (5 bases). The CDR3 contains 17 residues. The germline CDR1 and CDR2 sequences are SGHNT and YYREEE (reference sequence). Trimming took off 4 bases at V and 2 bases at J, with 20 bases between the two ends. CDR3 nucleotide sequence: TGTGCCAGCAGCGTCGGCGTAGCGCGAAGTCTCACAGATACGCAGTATTTT. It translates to CASSVGVARSLTDTQYF. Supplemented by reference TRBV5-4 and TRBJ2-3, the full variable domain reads ETGVTQSPTHLIKTRGQQVTLRCSSQSGHNTVSWYQQALGQGPQFIFQYYREEENGRGNFPPRFSGLQFPNYSSELNVNALELDDSALYLCASSVGVARSLTDTQYFGPGTRLTVL.

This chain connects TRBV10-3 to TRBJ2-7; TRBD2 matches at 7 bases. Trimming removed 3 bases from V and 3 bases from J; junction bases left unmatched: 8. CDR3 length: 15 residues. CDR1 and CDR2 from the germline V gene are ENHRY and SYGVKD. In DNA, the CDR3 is TGTGCCATCAGTGACGATCTAGCGGAATACTACGAGCAGTACTTC. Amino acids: CAISDDLAEYYEQYF.

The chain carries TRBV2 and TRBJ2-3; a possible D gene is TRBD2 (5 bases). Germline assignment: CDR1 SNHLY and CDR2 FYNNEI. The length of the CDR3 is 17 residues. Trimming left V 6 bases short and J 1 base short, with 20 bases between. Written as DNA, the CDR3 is TGTGCCAGCAGGGCTGTTGGCGCAACTAGACGCACAGATACGCAGTATTTT. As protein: CASRAVGATRRTDTQYF.

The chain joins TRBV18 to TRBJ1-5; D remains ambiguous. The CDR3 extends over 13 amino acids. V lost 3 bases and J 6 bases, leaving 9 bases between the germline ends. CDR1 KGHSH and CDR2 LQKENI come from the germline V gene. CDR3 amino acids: CASSPVGSQPQHF. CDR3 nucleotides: TGTGCCAGCTCACCGGTCGGGTCTCAGCCCCAGCATTTT.